The 3 T cell receptor beta chains reported below all come from one sample, sequenced in a study of T-cell memory formation after mild COVID-19. In TCRdb, the 5' RACE reads were re-called with MiXCR into one record per CDR3 protein. The sample consists of about 150,000 distinct CDR3 sequences, approximately 26% of them appearing once. Material: PBMCs or a T cell subset sorted from them (not recorded which). All receptors derive from an adult woman who had mild COVID-19 (a few samples of this study predate the infection). Cell type and time point are not known.

V is TRBV6-5 and J is TRBJ2-5; a possible D gene is TRBD1 (5 bases). The CDR3 consists of 15 residues. Germline V lookup: CDR1 MNHEY, CDR2 SVGAGI. Trimming took off 0 bases at V and 5 bases at J, with 13 bases between the two ends. For the CDR3, the DNA is TGTGCCAGCAGTTACTCCGGGCAGGGTATGGAGACCCAGTACTTC. Residues: CASSYSGQGMETQYF.

The chain couples TRBV14 to TRBJ2-1; D remains unclear. The V end lost 6 bases, the J end lost 1 base, and 7 bases lay between the germline ends. The germline V gene encodes CDR1 SGHDN and CDR2 FVKESK. The CDR3 loop spans 13 amino acids. CDR3 bases: TGTGCCAGCAGAAAGACATCCTACAATGAGCAGTTCTTC. It translates to CASRKTSYNEQFF.

The chain employs TRBV4-3 and TRBJ2-7; perhaps TRBD2 as D (5 bases). Germline CDR1 and CDR2: LGHNA and YSLEER. The germline V and J ends were trimmed by 1 base and 0 bases, with 10 bases remaining between them. The CDR3 has 15 residues. The CDR3 region is CASSQASSGSYEQYF. In nucleotides, the CDR3 is TGCGCCAGCAGCCAAGCTTCGAGCGGCTCCTACGAGCAGTACTTC.